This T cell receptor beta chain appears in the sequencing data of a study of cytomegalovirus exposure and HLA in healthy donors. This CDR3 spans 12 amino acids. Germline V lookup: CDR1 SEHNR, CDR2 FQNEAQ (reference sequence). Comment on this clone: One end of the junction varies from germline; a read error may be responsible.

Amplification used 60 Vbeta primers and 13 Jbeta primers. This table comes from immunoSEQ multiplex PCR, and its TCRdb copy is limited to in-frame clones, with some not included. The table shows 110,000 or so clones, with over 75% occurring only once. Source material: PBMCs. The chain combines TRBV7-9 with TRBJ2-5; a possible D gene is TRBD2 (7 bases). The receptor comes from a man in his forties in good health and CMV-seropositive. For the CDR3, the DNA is TGTTCCAGCAGGGGAGGGGTAGAGACCCAGTACTTC. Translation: CSSRGGVETQYF.